This TCR beta chain was sequenced during a study of shared clonotypes between healthy human individuals. Notes on the study in general: Inspection by rarefaction showed sorted-subset sequencing to be incomplete despite large depth.

Only in-frame clones appear in the TCRdb table, and some are missing; sequencing was by immunoSEQ multiplex PCR. The table has approximately 1.5 million clones, 98% seen once. Germline assignment: CDR1 SQVTM and CDR2 ANQGSEA. J was trimmed by 7 bases and V by 6 bases; bases with no gene match: 12. CDR3 length: 15 amino acids. A note on this clone: Its antigen is not known.

The sequenced sample consisted of naive CD4+ T cells sorted from blood. Subset denoted: CD45RA+ positively selected. This TCR derives from a man in his thirties or forties in good health. This chain uses TRBV29-1 with TRBJ2-1; 10 bases match TRBD1. The CDR3 reads CSVRPRDRGWNEQFF. CDR3 nucleotide sequence: TGCAGCGTGAGACCCCGGGACAGGGGATGGAATGAGCAGTTCTTC.